This TCR beta chain was identified in a study of blood T cell repertoires in COVID-19. Study at large: Some COVID-19 samples were acute and others convalescent; all came from the United States, Italy and Spain. PBMCs, B-cell-depleted T cells, or T cells provided the cDNA or gDNA that made up the material.

Authors' processing steps: The authors estimated nucleated cell counts from reference gene primer amplification. TCRdb's table, derived via immunoSEQ multiplex PCR, lists solely in-frame clones and lacks some. That table supplies the V and J calls and clone size; D and trimming were determined from the DNA. The table has 150,000 to 200,000 clones, around 80% seen once. The CDR3 loop spans 15 amino acids. In germline, CDR1 is KGHSH, CDR2 LQKENI. V dropped 3 bases and J dropped 6 bases, with 15 bases sitting between them. V and J are TRBV18 and TRBJ2-1; maybe TRBD2 (6 bases). This sequence originates from a man younger than 45 with active or convalescent COVID-19. Sample: peripheral blood. CDR3 DNA sequence: TGTGCCAGCTCACCCCGGGACGGGAGATTCAATGAGCAGTTCTTC. It encodes CASSPRDGRFNEQFF.